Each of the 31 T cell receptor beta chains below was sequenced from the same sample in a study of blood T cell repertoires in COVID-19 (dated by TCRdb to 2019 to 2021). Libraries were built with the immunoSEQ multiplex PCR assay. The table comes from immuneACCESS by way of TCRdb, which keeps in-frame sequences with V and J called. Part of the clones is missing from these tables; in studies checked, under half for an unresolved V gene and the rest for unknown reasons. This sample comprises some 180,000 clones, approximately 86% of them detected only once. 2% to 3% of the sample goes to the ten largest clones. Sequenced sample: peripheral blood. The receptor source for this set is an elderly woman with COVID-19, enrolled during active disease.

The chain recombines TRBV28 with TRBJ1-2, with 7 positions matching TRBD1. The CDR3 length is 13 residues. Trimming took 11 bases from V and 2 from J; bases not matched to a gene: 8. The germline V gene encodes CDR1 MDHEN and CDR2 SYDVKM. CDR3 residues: CAHKGQENYGYTF. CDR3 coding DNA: TGTGCCCACAAAGGACAGGAGAACTATGGCTACACCTTC.

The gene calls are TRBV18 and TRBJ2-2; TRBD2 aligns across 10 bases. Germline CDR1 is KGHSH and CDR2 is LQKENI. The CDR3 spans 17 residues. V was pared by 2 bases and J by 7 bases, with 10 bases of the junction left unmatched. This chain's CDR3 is CASSPGVLAGARGELFF. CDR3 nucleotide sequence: TGTGCCAGCTCACCAGGGGTGCTAGCGGGAGCCCGCGGGGAGCTGTTTTTT.

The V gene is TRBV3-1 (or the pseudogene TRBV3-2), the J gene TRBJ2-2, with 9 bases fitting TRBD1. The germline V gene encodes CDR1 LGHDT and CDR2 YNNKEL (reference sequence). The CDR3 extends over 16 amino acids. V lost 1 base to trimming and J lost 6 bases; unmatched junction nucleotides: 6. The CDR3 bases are TGTGCCAGCAGCCAAGTGGGGACAGGGTCGGCCGGGGAGCTGTTTTTT. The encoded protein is CASSQVGTGSAGELFF.

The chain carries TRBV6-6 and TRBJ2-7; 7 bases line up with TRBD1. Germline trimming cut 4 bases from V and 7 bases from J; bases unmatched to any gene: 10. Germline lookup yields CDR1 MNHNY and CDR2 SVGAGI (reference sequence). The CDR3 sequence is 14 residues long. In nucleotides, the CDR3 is TGTGCCAGCAGTTCTAACAGGGGCTTGGGGGAGCAGTACTTC. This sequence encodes CASSSNRGLGEQYF.

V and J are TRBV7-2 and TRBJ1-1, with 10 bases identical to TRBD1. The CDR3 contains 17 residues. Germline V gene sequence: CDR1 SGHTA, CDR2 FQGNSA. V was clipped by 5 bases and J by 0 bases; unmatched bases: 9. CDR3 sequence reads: CASSRRTGGVMNTEAFF. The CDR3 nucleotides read TGTGCCAGCAGCCGGCGGACAGGGGGAGTCATGAACACTGAAGCTTTCTTT.

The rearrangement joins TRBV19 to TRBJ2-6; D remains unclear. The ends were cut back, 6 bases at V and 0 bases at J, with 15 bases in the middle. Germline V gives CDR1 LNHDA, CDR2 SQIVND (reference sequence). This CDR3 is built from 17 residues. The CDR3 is CASRTDKQYSGANVLTF. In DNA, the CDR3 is TGTGCCAGTAGGACCGACAAACAGTACTCTGGGGCCAACGTCCTGACTTTC. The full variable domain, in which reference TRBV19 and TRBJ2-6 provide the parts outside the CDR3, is DGGITQSPKYLFRKEGQNVTLSCEQNLNHDAMYWYRQDPGQGLRLIYYSQIVNDFQKGDIAEGYSVSREKKESFPLTVTSAQKNPTAFYLCASRTDKQYSGANVLTFGAGSRLTVL.

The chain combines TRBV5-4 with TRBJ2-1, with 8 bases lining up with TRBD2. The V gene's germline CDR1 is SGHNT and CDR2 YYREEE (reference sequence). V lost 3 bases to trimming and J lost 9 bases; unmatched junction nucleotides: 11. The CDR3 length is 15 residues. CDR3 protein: CASSSGTSSPGEQFF. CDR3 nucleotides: TGTGCCAGCAGCTCCGGGACTAGTTCCCCGGGTGAGCAGTTCTTC.

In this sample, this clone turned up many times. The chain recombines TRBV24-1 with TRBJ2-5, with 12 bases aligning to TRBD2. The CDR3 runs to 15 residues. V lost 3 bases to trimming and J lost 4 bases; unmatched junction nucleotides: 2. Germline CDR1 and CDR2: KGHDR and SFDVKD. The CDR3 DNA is TGTGCCACCAGTGATGAGACTAGCGGGAGAGAGACCCAGTACTTC. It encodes CATSDETSGRETQYF.

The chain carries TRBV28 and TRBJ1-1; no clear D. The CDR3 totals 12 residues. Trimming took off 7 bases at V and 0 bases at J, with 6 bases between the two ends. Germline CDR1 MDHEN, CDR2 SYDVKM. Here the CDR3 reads CASIAMNTEAFF. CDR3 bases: TGTGCCAGCATCGCTATGAACACTGAAGCTTTCTTT.

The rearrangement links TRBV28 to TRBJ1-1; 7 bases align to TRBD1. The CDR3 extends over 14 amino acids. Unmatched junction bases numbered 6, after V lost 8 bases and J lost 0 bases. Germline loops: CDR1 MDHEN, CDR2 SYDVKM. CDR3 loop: CASFSTGMNTEAFF. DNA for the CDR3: TGTGCCAGCTTCTCGACAGGGATGAACACTGAAGCTTTCTTT.

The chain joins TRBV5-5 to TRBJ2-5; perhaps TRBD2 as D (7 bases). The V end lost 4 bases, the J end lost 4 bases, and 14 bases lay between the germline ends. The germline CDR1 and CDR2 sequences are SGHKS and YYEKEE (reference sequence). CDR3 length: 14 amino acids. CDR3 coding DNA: TGTGCCAGCAGCACGAGGGGGGGCTCAGAGACCCAGTACTTC. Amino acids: CASSTRGGSETQYF.

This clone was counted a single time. The CDR3 DNA is TGTGCCAGCAGACTATCGGGAAGCTTCTATGGCTACACCTTC. As protein: CASRLSGSFYGYTF. V is TRBV6-5 and J is TRBJ1-2; D gene uncertain. Germline V gene data show CDR1 as MNHEY and CDR2 as SVGAGI. V gave up 6 bases and J gave up 4 bases, with 15 bases separating them. CDR3 size: 14 residues.

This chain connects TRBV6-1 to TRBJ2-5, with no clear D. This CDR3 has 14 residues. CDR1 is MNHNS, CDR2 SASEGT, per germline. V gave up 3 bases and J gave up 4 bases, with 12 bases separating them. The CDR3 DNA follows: TGTGCCAGCAGTGAGGGTATTCACAGAGAGACCCAGTACTTC. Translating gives CASSEGIHRETQYF.

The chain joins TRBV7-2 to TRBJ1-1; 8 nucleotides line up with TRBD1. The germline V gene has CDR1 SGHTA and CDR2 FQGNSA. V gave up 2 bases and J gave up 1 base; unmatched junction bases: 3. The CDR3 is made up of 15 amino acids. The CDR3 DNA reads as TGTGCCAGCAGCTTATATGGACAGGGGAACACTGAAGCTTTCTTT. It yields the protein CASSLYGQGNTEAFF.

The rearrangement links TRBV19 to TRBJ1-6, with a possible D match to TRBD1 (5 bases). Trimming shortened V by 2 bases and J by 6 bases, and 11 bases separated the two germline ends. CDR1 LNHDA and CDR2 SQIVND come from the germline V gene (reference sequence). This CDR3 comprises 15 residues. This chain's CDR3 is CASSIRGTANSPLHF. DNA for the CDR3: TGTGCCAGTAGTATACGGGGGACCGCTAATTCACCCCTCCACTTT.

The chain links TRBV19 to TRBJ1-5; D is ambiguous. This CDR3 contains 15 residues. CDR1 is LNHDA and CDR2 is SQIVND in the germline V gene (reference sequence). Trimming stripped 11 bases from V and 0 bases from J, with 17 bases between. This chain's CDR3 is CASMGSPYSNQPQHF. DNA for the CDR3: TGTGCCTCTATGGGGAGTCCCTATAGCAATCAGCCCCAGCATTTT.

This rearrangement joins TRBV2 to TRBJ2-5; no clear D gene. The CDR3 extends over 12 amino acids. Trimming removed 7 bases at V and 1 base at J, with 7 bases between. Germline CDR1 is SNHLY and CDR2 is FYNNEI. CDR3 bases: TGTGCCAGCATCGGTGCCCAAGAGACCCAGTACTTC. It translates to CASIGAQETQYF.

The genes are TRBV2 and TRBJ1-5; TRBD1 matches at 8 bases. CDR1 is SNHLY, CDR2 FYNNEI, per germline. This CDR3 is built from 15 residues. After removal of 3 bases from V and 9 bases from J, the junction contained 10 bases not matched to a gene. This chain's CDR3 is CASSEGGTGRGPQHF. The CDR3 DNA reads TGTGCCAGCAGTGAGGGGGGGACAGGCCGCGGGCCCCAGCATTTT.

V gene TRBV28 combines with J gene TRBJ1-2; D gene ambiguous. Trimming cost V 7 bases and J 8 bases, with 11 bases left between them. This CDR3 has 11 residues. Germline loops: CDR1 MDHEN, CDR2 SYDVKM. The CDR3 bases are TGTGCCAGCAAAACGGCGGGAGGCTACACCTTC. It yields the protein CASKTAGGYTF.

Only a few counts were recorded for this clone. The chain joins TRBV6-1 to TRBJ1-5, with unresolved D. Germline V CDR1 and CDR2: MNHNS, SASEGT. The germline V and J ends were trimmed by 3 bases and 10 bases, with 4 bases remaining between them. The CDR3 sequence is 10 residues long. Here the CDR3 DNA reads TGTGCCAGCAGTGACCTTCCCCAGCATTTT. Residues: CASSDLPQHF.

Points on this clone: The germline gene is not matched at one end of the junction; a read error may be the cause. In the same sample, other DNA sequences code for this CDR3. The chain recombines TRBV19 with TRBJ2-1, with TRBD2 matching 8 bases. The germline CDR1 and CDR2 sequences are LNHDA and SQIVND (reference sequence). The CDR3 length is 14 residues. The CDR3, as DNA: TGTGCTAGTAGTATAAGGAGCGGGAGTGGCGAGCAGTTCTTC. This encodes CASSIRSGSGEQFF.

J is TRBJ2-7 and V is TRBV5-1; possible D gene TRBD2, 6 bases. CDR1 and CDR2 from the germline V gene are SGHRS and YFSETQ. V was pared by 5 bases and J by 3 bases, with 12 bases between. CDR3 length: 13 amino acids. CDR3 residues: CASREGVYYEQYF. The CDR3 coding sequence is TGCGCCAGCAGGGAGGGAGTATACTACGAGCAGTACTTC.

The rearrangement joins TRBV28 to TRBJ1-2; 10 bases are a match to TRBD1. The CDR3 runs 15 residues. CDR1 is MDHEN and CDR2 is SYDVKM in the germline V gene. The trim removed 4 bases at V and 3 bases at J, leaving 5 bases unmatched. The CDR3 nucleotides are TGTGCCAGCAGTTCGACAGGGGGCGTTTACTATGGCTACACCTTC. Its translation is CASSSTGGVYYGYTF.

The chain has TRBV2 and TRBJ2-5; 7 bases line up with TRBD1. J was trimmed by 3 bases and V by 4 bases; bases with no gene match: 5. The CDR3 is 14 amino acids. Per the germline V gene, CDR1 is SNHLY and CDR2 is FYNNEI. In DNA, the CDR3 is TGTGCCAGCAGTGGGGGGACAGTGGAAGAGACCCAGTACTTC. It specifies CASSGGTVEETQYF.

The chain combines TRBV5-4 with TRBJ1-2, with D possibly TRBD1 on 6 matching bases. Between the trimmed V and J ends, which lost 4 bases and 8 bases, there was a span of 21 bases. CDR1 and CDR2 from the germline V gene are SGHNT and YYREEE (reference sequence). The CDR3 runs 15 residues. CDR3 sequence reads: CASSPTGGGAEGYTF. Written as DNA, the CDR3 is TGTGCCAGCAGCCCGACGGGCGGGGGGGCGGAAGGCTACACCTTC.

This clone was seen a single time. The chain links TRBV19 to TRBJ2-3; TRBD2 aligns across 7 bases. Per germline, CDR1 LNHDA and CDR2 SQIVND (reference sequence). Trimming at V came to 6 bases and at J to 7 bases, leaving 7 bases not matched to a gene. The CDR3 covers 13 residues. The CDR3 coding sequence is TGTGCCAGTAGAGAAGCGGGACTCCATACGCAGTATTTT. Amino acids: CASREAGLHTQYF. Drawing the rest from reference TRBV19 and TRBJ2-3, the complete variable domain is DGGITQSPKYLFRKEGQNVTLSCEQNLNHDAMYWYRQDPGQGLRLIYYSQIVNDFQKGDIAEGYSVSREKKESFPLTVTSAQKNPTAFYLCASREAGLHTQYFGPGTRLTVL.

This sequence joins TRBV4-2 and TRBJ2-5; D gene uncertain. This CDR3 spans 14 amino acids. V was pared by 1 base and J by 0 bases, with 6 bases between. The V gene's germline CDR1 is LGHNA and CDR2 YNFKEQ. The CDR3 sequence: CASSQGSDQETQYF. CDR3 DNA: TGTGCCAGCAGCCAAGGCTCAGACCAAGAGACCCAGTACTTC.

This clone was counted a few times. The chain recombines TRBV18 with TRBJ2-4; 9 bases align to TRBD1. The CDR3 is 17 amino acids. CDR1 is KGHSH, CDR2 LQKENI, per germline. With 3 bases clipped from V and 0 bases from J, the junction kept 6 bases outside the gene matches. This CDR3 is CASSPNLDRGAKNIQYF. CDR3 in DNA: TGTGCCAGCTCACCCAATCTGGACAGGGGAGCCAAAAACATTCAGTACTTC.

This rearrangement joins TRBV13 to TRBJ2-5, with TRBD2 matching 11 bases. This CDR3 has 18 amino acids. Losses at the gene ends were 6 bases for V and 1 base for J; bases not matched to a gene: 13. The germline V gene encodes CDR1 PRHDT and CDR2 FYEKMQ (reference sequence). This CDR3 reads CASSVLAGGPLGQETQYF. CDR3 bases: TGTGCCAGCAGTGTATTAGCGGGAGGGCCTCTTGGCCAAGAGACCCAGTACTTC.

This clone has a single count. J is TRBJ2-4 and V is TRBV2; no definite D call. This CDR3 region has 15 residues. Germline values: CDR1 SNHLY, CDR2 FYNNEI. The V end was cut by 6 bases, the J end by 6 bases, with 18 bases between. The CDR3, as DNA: TGTGCCAGCAGCGCTCCGACTGTCATTTCAAACATTCAGTACTTC. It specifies CASSAPTVISNIQYF.

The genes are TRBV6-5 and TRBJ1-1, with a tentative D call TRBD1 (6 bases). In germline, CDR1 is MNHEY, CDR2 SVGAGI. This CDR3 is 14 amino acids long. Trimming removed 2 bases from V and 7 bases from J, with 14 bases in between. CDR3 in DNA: TGTGCCAGCAGTTACGGTCCCTTAGGGGGTGAAGCTTTCTTT. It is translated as CASSYGPLGGEAFF.